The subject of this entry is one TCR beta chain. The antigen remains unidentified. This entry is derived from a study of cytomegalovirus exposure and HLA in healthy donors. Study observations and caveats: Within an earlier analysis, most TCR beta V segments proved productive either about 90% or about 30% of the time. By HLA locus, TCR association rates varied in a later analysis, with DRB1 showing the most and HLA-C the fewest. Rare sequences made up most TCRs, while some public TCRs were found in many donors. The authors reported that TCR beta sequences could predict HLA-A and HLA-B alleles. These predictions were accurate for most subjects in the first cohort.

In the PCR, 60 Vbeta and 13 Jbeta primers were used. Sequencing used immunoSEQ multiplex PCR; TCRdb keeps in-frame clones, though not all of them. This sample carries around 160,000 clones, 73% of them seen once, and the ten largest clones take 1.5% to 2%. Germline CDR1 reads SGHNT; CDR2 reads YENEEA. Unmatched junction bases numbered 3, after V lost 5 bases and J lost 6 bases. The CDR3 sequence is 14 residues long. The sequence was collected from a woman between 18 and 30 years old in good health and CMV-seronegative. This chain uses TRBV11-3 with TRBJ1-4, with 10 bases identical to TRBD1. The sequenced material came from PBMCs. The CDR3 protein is CASSPGTGDEKLFF. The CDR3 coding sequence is TGTGCCAGCAGCCCCGGGACAGGGGATGAAAAACTGTTTTTT.